This T cell receptor (beta chain) was found in a study of control samples from healthy donors and cancer patients. The CDR3 sequence is 13 residues long. V lost 5 bases and J lost 4, with 11 bases in between. Sequencing used immunoSEQ multiplex PCR; TCRdb keeps in-frame clones, though not all of them. Of roughly 100,000 clones in the sample, 80% to 95% were seen once. The genes are TRBV12-3 or TRBV12-4 and TRBJ1-2; D possibly corresponds to TRBD1 (6 bases). Sample: blood. The source is a woman aged 25 to 45 in good health. CDR3 nucleotides: TGTGCCAGCAGTACCGGGGGCGGCTATGGCTACACCTTC. Its protein product is CASSTGGGYGYTF.